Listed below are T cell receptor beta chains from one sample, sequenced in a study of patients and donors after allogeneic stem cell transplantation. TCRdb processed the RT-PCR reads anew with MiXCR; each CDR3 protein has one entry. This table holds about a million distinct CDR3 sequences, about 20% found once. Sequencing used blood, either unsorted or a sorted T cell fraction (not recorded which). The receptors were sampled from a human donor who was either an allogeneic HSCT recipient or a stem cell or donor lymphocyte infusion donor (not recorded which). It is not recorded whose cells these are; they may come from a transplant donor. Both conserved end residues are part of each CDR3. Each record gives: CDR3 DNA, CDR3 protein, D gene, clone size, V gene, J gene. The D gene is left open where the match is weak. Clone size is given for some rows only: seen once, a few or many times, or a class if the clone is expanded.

TGTGCCAGCTCATCACGTTGGGACAGAGCTAATTCACCCCTCCACTTT	CASSSRWDRANSPLHF	TRBD1	few	TRBV18	TRBJ1-6
TGTGCCAGCAGATCGGGGGGGACCTACAATGAGCAGTTCTTC	CASRSGGTYNEQFF	TRBD2	NA	TRBV27	TRBJ2-1
TGTGCCAGCACTATAAGGCAAAATAATTCACCCCTCCACTTT	CASTIRQNNSPLHF	NA	few	TRBV12-3/TRBV12-4	TRBJ1-6
TGTGCCAGCCTGGGGTCAACCACCAACACCGGGGAGCTGTTTTTT	CASLGSTTNTGELFF	NA	few	TRBV2	TRBJ2-2
TGTGCCAGCAGTTTATCGGCAGGGACTAGGTACGAGCAGTACTTC	CASSLSAGTRYEQYF	TRBD2	few	TRBV27	TRBJ2-7
TGTGCCAGCAGCCCCGCACCGGGACGCTTTTTTGATGAGCAGTTCTTC	CASSPAPGRFFDEQFF	NA	few	TRBV12-3/TRBV12-4	TRBJ2-1
TGTGCCAGCAGTTTACCACATTCGGGGACTGAAGCTTTCTTT	CASSLPHSGTEAFF	NA	few	TRBV12-3/TRBV12-4	TRBJ1-1
TGCGCCAGCAGCCAGGACAGGCCTAATGAAAAACTGTTTTTT	CASSQDRPNEKLFF	TRBD1	few	TRBV4-3	TRBJ1-4
TGTGCCAGCAGATCCGGGGGAACTGAAGCTTTCTTT	CASRSGGTEAFF	NA	few	TRBV27	TRBJ1-1
TGTGCCAGCAGTGAACGTTCAGAGGTCTCCGAGCAGTACTTC	CASSERSEVSEQYF	NA	NA	TRBV2	TRBJ2-7
TGTGCCAGCAGCCAAGATGGGACTAGCGGGGTTAGCACAGATACGCAGTATTTT	CASSQDGTSGVSTDTQYF	TRBD2	few	TRBV4-2	TRBJ2-3
TGTGCCAGCAGCTTATCGGCAGGGAATGAAAAACTGTTTTTT	CASSLSAGNEKLFF	NA	NA	TRBV7-9	TRBJ1-4
TGTGCCAGCAGCTCAAGTCGGGGGAGCAATCAGCCCCAGCATTTT	CASSSSRGSNQPQHF	NA	once	TRBV11-2	TRBJ1-5
TGCGCCAGCAGCAGTCAAGGCAGTGAAGCCACCGGGGAGCTGTTTTTT	CASSSQGSEATGELFF	NA	few	TRBV5-1	TRBJ2-2
TGTGCCAGCAGTGCCACAGGCCGGGCAACTAATGAAAAACTGTTTTTT	CASSATGRATNEKLFF	NA	NA	TRBV2	TRBJ1-4
TGCGCCAGCAGCCAAGGGGCAGTACAGGGCTCTGGAAACACCATATATTTT	CASSQGAVQGSGNTIYF	NA	NA	TRBV4-3	TRBJ1-3
TGTGCCAGCAGCTCCGTCGATAGCAGACCTGGGGCTTTCTTT	CASSSVDSRPGAFF	NA	many	TRBV7-9	TRBJ1-1
TGTGCCAGCACCTTACGGTTTGATTATAGCAATCAGCCCCAGCATTTT	CASTLRFDYSNQPQHF	NA	NA	TRBV28	TRBJ1-5
TGCAGTGCTACTCTAGACAGGGGCTATGGCTACACCTTC	CSATLDRGYGYTF	TRBD1	NA	TRBV20-1	TRBJ1-2
TGTGCCAGAAGGGGGACAGGGGTCTATGGCTACACCTTC	CARRGTGVYGYTF	TRBD1	few	TRBV12-3/TRBV12-4	TRBJ1-2
TGTGCCAGCAGCTTGATGGCTTCGGGAAACACCATATATTTT	CASSLMASGNTIYF	NA	NA	TRBV5-8	TRBJ1-3
TGTGCCATCAGTGAGTCGGAGGTGGATGAGCAGTTCTTC	CAISESEVDEQFF	NA	many	TRBV10-3	TRBJ2-1
TGTGCCAGCAGCGAGAACGTAGGGGGATACAATGAGCAGTTCTTC	CASSENVGGYNEQFF	NA	few	TRBV7-9	TRBJ2-1